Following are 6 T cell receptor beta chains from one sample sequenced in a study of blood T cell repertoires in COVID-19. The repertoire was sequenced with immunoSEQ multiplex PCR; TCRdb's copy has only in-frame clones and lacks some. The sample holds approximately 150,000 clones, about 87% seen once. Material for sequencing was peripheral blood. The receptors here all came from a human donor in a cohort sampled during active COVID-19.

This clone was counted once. CDR3 DNA sequence: TGTGCCACCAGGGACACATTGGAGACCCAGTACTTC. It codes for CATRDTLETQYF. The rearrangement links TRBV24-1 to TRBJ2-5; D perhaps matches TRBD1 (5 bases). Germline CDR1 is KGHDR and CDR2 is SFDVKD. This CDR3 is 12 amino acids long. V lost 7 bases and J 5 bases, leaving 10 bases between the germline ends.

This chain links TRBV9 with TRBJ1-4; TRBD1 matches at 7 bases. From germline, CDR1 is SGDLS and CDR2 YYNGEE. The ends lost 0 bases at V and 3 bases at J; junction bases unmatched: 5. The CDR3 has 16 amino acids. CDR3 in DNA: TGTGCCAGCAGCGTAGCTATGGGACAGCCTAATGAAAAACTGTTTTTT. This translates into CASSVAMGQPNEKLFF.

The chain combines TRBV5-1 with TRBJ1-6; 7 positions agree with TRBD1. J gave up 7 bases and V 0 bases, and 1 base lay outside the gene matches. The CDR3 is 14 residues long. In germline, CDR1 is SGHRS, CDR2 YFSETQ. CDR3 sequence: CASSLGQGNSPLHF. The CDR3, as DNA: TGCGCCAGCAGCTTGGGACAGGGAAATTCACCCCTCCACTTT.

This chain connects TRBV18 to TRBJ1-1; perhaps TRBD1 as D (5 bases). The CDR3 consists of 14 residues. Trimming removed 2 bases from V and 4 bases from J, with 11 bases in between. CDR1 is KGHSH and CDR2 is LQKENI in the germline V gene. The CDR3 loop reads CASSPNQGSTEAFF. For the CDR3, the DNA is TGTGCCAGCTCACCAAACCAGGGATCCACTGAAGCTTTCTTT.

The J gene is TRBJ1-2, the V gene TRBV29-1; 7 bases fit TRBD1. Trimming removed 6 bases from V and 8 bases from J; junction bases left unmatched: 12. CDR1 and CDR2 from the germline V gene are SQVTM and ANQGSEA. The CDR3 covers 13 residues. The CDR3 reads CSVYGGGGPGYTF. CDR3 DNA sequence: TGCAGCGTCTACGGCGGAGGGGGCCCGGGCTACACCTTC.

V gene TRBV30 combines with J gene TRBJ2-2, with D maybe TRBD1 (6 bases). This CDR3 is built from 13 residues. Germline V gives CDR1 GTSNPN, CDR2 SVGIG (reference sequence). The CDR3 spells CVGKGTLTGELFF. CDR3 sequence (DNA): TGTGTTGGAAAAGGGACACTGACCGGGGAGCTGTTTTTT.